The rows below give T cell receptor beta chains drawn from one sample of a study of glioma-infiltrating T cells after dendritic cell vaccination. Here immunoSEQ multiplex PCR was the method, and the copy in TCRdb shows in-frame clones only, minus some. The data show around 78,000 clones, with roughly 87% seen just once and around 2.3% held by the top ten. The sequencing here drew on blood, taken after dendritic cell vaccination. Receptors were obtained from a human donor with glioblastoma. CDR3s include the opening cysteine and the closing phenylalanine or tryptophan. Each record gives: V gene, clone size, D gene, J gene, CDR3 protein, CDR3 DNA. The D gene is left open where the match is weak. Clone size is not always given. Where it is, it says once, few, many or a class for expanded clones.

v_gene: TRBV2; abundance: NA; d_gene: TRBD1; j_gene: TRBJ1-1; CDR3aa: CASSEGTGGARLNTEAFF; CDR3nt: TGTGCCAGCAGTGAGGGGACAGGGGGTGCCCGATTGAACACTGAAGCTTTCTTT
v_gene: TRBV5-1; abundance: NA; d_gene: NA; j_gene: TRBJ1-1; CDR3aa: CASSPGGGENTEAFF; CDR3nt: TGCGCCAGCAGCCCCGGCGGGGGCGAGAACACTGAAGCTTTCTTT
v_gene: TRBV4-1; abundance: NA; d_gene: NA; j_gene: TRBJ1-5; CDR3aa: CASSQVGQSSNQPQHF; CDR3nt: TGCGCCAGCAGCCAAGTGGGGCAGTCTAGCAATCAGCCCCAGCATTTT
v_gene: TRBV18; abundance: NA; d_gene: NA; j_gene: TRBJ2-3; CDR3aa: CASSPTGSGTDTQYF; CDR3nt: TGTGCCAGCTCACCAACAGGTTCCGGCACAGATACGCAGTATTTT
v_gene: TRBV27; abundance: NA; d_gene: NA; j_gene: TRBJ1-2; CDR3aa: CASLSQGNYGYTF; CDR3nt: TGTGCCAGCCTCTCACAGGGTAACTATGGCTACACCTTC
v_gene: TRBV7-9; abundance: once; d_gene: TRBD1; j_gene: TRBJ2-7; CDR3aa: CASSDPDRTSFDEQYF; CDR3nt: TGTGCCAGCAGCGATCCGGACAGGACGAGCTTCGACGAGCAGTACTTC
v_gene: TRBV7-9; abundance: NA; d_gene: TRBD2; j_gene: TRBJ2-5; CDR3aa: CASSIGLAGRQETQYF; CDR3nt: TGTGCCAGCAGCATCGGACTAGCGGGGCGTCAAGAGACCCAGTACTTC
v_gene: TRBV2; abundance: NA; d_gene: NA; j_gene: TRBJ2-7; CDR3aa: CASRDAIHPYEQYF; CDR3nt: TGTGCCAGCAGAGATGCGATTCATCCCTACGAGCAGTACTTC
v_gene: TRBV28; abundance: NA; d_gene: NA; j_gene: TRBJ1-4; CDR3aa: CASSLPGQREKLFF; CDR3nt: TGTGCCAGCAGTCTACCCGGACAGCGGGAAAAACTGTTTTTT
v_gene: TRBV18; abundance: NA; d_gene: TRBD1; j_gene: TRBJ1-1; CDR3aa: CASSHRGTEAFF; CDR3nt: TGTGCCAGCTCACACAGGGGTACTGAAGCTTTCTTT
v_gene: TRBV21-1; abundance: NA; d_gene: NA; j_gene: TRBJ2-7; CDR3aa: CASSKGLARGTNNYEQYF; CDR3nt: TGTGCCAGCAGCAAGGGACTAGCGAGGGGGACGAATAATTACGAGCAGTACTTC
v_gene: TRBV6-1; abundance: few; d_gene: TRBD1; j_gene: TRBJ1-1; CDR3aa: CASSERTGGPYGAFF; CDR3nt: TGTGCCAGCAGTGAACGAACAGGGGGCCCTTACGGTGCTTTCTTT
v_gene: TRBV7-6; abundance: NA; d_gene: NA; j_gene: TRBJ1-1; CDR3aa: CASSLVTGNTEAFF; CDR3nt: TGTGCCAGCAGCTTGGTTACAGGGAACACTGAAGCTTTCTTT
v_gene: TRBV27; abundance: NA; d_gene: TRBD2; j_gene: TRBJ2-7; CDR3aa: CASSSLAGGPYEQYF; CDR3nt: TGTGCCAGCAGTTCCTTAGCGGGGGGGCCATACGAGCAGTACTTC
v_gene: TRBV10-1; abundance: NA; d_gene: TRBD1; j_gene: TRBJ2-3; CDR3aa: CASSRTGISDTQYF; CDR3nt: TGCGCCAGCAGTAGGACAGGGATTTCAGATACGCAGTATTTT
v_gene: TRBV28; abundance: NA; d_gene: TRBD1; j_gene: TRBJ1-4; CDR3aa: CASSQQGATNEKLFF; CDR3nt: TGTGCCAGCAGTCAACAGGGGGCAACTAATGAAAAACTGTTTTTT
v_gene: TRBV11-2; abundance: NA; d_gene: TRBD1; j_gene: TRBJ2-7; CDR3aa: CASSLDGGTGGYEQYF; CDR3nt: TGTGCCAGCAGCTTAGATGGGGGGACAGGGGGATACGAGCAGTACTTC
v_gene: TRBV9; abundance: NA; d_gene: NA; j_gene: TRBJ1-3; CDR3aa: CASSVGQAGNTIYF; CDR3nt: TGTGCCAGCAGCGTAGGGCAGGCTGGAAACACCATATATTTT
v_gene: TRBV7-3; abundance: NA; d_gene: TRBD2; j_gene: TRBJ2-1; CDR3aa: CASSSDGLAGNNEQFF; CDR3nt: TGTGCCAGCAGCTCCGACGGACTAGCGGGGAACAATGAGCAGTTCTTC
v_gene: TRBV4-1; abundance: NA; d_gene: TRBD2; j_gene: TRBJ2-7; CDR3aa: CASKDSGSFEQYF; CDR3nt: TGCGCCAGCAAGGATAGCGGGAGCTTCGAGCAGTACTTC
v_gene: TRBV29-1; abundance: NA; d_gene: TRBD2; j_gene: TRBJ2-7; CDR3aa: CTAAGEGNEQYF; CDR3nt: TGCACTGCGGCGGGGGAAGGGAACGAGCAGTACTTC
v_gene: TRBV10-1; abundance: once; d_gene: NA; j_gene: TRBJ1-1; CDR3aa: CARGTRDKGYTEAFF; CDR3nt: TGCGCCAGGGGAACCCGGGACAAGGGATACACTGAAGCTTTCTTT
v_gene: TRBV28; abundance: NA; d_gene: TRBD2; j_gene: TRBJ2-1; CDR3aa: CASIPMGLAGSSHEQFF; CDR3nt: TGTGCCAGCATTCCTATGGGACTAGCGGGGTCCTCGCATGAGCAGTTCTTC
v_gene: TRBV10-3; abundance: NA; d_gene: TRBD1; j_gene: TRBJ1-2; CDR3aa: CAISSQQGNYGYTF; CDR3nt: TGTGCCATCTCGAGCCAACAGGGGAACTATGGCTACACCTTC
v_gene: TRBV14; abundance: NA; d_gene: TRBD1; j_gene: TRBJ2-4; CDR3aa: CASSREGTGGVRNIQYF; CDR3nt: TGTGCCAGCAGCCGGGAGGGGACAGGGGGAGTCAGAAACATTCAGTACTTC
v_gene: TRBV5-6; abundance: NA; d_gene: TRBD1; j_gene: TRBJ2-3; CDR3aa: CASSMDRGRGTDTQYF; CDR3nt: TGTGCCAGCAGCATGGACAGGGGGCGAGGCACAGATACGCAGTATTTT
v_gene: TRBV5-5; abundance: NA; d_gene: NA; j_gene: TRBJ2-1; CDR3aa: CASRRLADLGGEQFF; CDR3nt: TGTGCCAGCAGAAGACTGGCCGACCTAGGTGGTGAGCAGTTCTTC
v_gene: TRBV6-6; abundance: NA; d_gene: NA; j_gene: TRBJ1-2; CDR3aa: CASSFQGDGYTF; CDR3nt: TGTGCCAGCAGTTTTCAGGGTGATGGCTACACCTTC
v_gene: TRBV5-1; abundance: NA; d_gene: TRBD1; j_gene: TRBJ1-2; CDR3aa: CASSLVGQGAEGYTF; CDR3nt: TGCGCCAGCAGCTTGGTGGGACAGGGGGCGGAAGGCTACACCTTC
v_gene: TRBV19; abundance: once; d_gene: TRBD1; j_gene: TRBJ1-2; CDR3aa: CASSWTGYGYTF; CDR3nt: TGTGCCAGTAGTTGGACAGGCTATGGCTACACCTTC
v_gene: TRBV6-5; abundance: NA; d_gene: NA; j_gene: TRBJ2-7; CDR3aa: CANSYWQGGSYEQYF; CDR3nt: TGTGCCAACAGTTACTGGCAGGGGGGCTCCTACGAGCAGTACTTC
v_gene: TRBV5-1; abundance: NA; d_gene: NA; j_gene: TRBJ1-1; CDR3aa: CASSPREGDTEAFF; CDR3nt: TGCGCCAGCAGCCCTCGGGAGGGCGACACTGAAGCTTTCTTT
v_gene: TRBV5-1; abundance: NA; d_gene: TRBD2; j_gene: TRBJ2-3; CDR3aa: CASSLGRLAGGGDTQYF; CDR3nt: TGCGCCAGCAGCCTCGGACGACTAGCGGGGGGCGGGGATACGCAGTATTTT
v_gene: TRBV7-2; abundance: NA; d_gene: TRBD1; j_gene: TRBJ1-1; CDR3aa: CASSLRGQGHTEAFF; CDR3nt: TGTGCCAGCAGCTTACGCGGACAGGGACACACTGAAGCTTTCTTT
v_gene: TRBV7-2; abundance: once; d_gene: TRBD1; j_gene: TRBJ2-7; CDR3aa: CASSLAQGAHEQYF; CDR3nt: TGTGCCAGCAGCTTAGCGCAGGGGGCCCACGAGCAGTACTTC
v_gene: TRBV4-1; abundance: few; d_gene: NA; j_gene: TRBJ2-6; CDR3aa: CASNTRAGRISGANVLTF; CDR3nt: TGCGCCAGCAACACGCGGGCGGGTAGAATCTCTGGGGCCAACGTCCTGACTTTC
v_gene: TRBV7-8; abundance: NA; d_gene: NA; j_gene: TRBJ1-1; CDR3aa: CASSLVGADTEAFF; CDR3nt: TGTGCCAGCAGCTTAGTGGGGGCGGACACTGAAGCTTTCTTT
v_gene: TRBV27; abundance: NA; d_gene: NA; j_gene: TRBJ1-6; CDR3aa: CASSFREDSPLHF; CDR3nt: TGTGCCAGCAGTTTTAGGGAGGATTCACCCCTCCACTTT
v_gene: TRBV5-4; abundance: NA; d_gene: NA; j_gene: TRBJ2-3; CDR3aa: CASSPRGTSTDTQYF; CDR3nt: TGTGCCAGCAGCCCCAGGGGGACTAGCACAGATACGCAGTATTTT
v_gene: TRBV7-2; abundance: NA; d_gene: TRBD2; j_gene: TRBJ2-7; CDR3aa: CASSPRTSGRGEQYF; CDR3nt: TGTGCCAGCAGCCCGAGGACTAGCGGGAGAGGCGAGCAGTACTTC
v_gene: TRBV6-6; abundance: NA; d_gene: NA; j_gene: TRBJ2-1; CDR3aa: CASSNRDNEQFF; CDR3nt: TGTGCCAGCAGCAACAGGGACAATGAGCAGTTCTTC
v_gene: TRBV7-2; abundance: NA; d_gene: NA; j_gene: TRBJ1-1; CDR3aa: CASSLPWGRGAEAFF; CDR3nt: TGTGCCAGCAGCCTCCCCTGGGGCAGGGGTGCTGAAGCTTTCTTT
v_gene: TRBV4-1; abundance: NA; d_gene: TRBD1; j_gene: TRBJ2-7; CDR3aa: CASGNTGTGDYEQYF; CDR3nt: TGCGCCAGCGGAAACACCGGGACAGGGGACTACGAGCAGTACTTC